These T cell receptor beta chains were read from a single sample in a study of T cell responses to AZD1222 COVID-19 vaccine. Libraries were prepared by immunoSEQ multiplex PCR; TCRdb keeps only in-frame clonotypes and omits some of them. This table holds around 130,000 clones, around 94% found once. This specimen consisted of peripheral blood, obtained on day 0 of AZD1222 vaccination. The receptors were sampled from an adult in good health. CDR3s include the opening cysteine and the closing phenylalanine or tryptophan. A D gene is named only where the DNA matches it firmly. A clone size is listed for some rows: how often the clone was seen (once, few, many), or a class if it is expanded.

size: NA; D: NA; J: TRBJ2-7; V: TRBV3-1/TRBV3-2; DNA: TGTGCCAGCAGCCAAGAAACAGCTCCGCAGTACTTC; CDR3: CASSQETAPQYF
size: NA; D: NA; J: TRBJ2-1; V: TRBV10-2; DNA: TGCGCCAGCAGTCGAATTTCCTCTAGCAATGAGCAGTTCTTC; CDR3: CASSRISSSNEQFF
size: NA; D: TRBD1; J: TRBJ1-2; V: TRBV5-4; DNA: TGTGCCAGCAGGTTTTGGGGTAAACAGGGGCTCACCTTC; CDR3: CASRFWGKQGLTF
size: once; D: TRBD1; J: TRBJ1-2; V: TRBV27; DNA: TGTGCCAGCAGTCCATTACCTGACAGGGGCTATGGCTACACCTTC; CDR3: CASSPLPDRGYGYTF
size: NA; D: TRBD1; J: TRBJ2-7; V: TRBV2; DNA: TGTGCCAGCAGGGGACAGGGGAGGGGGCCCTACGAGCAGTACTTC; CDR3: CASRGQGRGPYEQYF
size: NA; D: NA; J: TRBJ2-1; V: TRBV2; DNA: TGTGCCAGCAGTGCCCCGATAGCTGGGACGTTCTTC; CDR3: CASSAPIAGTFF
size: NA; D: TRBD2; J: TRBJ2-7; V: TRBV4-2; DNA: TGTGCCAGCAGCCGAGCGGGAGTTTTCGCGCGCGAGCAGTACTTC; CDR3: CASSRAGVFAREQYF
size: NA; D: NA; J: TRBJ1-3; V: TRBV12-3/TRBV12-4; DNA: TGTGCCAGCAGTTTGAGGCCGGGGGCTCACATATATTTT; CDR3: CASSLRPGAHIYF
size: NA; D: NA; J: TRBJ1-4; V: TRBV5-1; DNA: TGCGCCAGCAGCTTGGAATGGCAGGGAAATGAAAAACTGTTTTTT; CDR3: CASSLEWQGNEKLFF
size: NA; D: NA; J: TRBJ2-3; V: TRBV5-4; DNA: TGTGCCAGCAGCGCCTCTAGTGAAACGCAGTATTTT; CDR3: CASSASSETQYF
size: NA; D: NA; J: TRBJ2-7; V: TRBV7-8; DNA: TGTGCCAGCAGCTTAGTAGTCGGACACAGCTCCTACGAGCAGTACTTC; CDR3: CASSLVVGHSSYEQYF
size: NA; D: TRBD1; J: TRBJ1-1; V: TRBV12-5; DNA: TGTGCTAGTGGTTTGGTAGGGGGGACAGGGAGCACTGAAGCTTTCTTT; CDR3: CASGLVGGTGSTEAFF
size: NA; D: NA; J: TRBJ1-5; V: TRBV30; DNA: TGTGCCTTGGGGATGGGACAGCCCCAGCATTTT; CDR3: CALGMGQPQHF
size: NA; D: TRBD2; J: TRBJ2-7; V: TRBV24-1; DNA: TGTGCCACTGACCGGACTAGCGAAGGGAACGAGCAGTACTTC; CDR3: CATDRTSEGNEQYF
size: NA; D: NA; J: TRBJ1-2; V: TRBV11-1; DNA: TGTGCCAGCAGCTTAGTGGCCTCAGGGTTCTATGGCTACACCTTC; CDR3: CASSLVASGFYGYTF
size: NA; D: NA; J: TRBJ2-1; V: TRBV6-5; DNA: TGTGCCAGCAGTTATCGCGGGACGCTTTCCTACAATGAGCAGTTCTTC; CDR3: CASSYRGTLSYNEQFF
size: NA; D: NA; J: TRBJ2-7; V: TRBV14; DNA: TGTGCCAGCAGCCTGACTCCCTACGAGCAGTACTTC; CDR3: CASSLTPYEQYF
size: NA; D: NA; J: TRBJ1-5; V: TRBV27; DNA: TGTGCCAGCTGGACTTGGAATCAGCCCCAGCATTTT; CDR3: CASWTWNQPQHF
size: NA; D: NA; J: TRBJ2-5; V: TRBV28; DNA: TGTGCCAGCAGTATCCCATCTCGTAGGGAGACCCAGTACTTC; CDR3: CASSIPSRRETQYF
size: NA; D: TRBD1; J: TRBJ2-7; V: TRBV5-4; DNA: TGTGCCAGCAGCAGCGACAGGGCCTACGAGCAGTACTTC; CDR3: CASSSDRAYEQYF
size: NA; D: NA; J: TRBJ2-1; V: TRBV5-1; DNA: TGCGCCAGCAGCTTGGATAGGGGGGCAAAACCTGAGCAGTTCTTC; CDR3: CASSLDRGAKPEQFF
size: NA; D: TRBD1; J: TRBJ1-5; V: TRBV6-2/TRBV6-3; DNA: TGTGCCAGCAGTCCGAACCGGGACAGGGGGACATATAGCAATCAGCCCCAGCATTTT; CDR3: CASSPNRDRGTYSNQPQHF
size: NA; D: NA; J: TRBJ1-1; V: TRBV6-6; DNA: TGTGCCAGCAGTTATAGCTTTGGCACTGAAGCTTTCTTT; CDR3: CASSYSFGTEAFF
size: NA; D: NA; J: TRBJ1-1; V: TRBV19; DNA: TGTGCCAGTAGTACGACACAGGGTCTCGGAGCTTTCTTT; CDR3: CASSTTQGLGAFF
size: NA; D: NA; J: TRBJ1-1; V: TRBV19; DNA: TGTGCCAGTAGTATGCGGGGAGACACTGAAGCTTTCTTT; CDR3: CASSMRGDTEAFF
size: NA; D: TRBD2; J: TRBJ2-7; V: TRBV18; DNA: TGTGCCAGCTCACCATCGCTCACTAGCGGGAGGAACGAGCAGTACTTC; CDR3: CASSPSLTSGRNEQYF
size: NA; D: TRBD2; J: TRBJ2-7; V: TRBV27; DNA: TGTGCCAGCAGTACGGGGGGGGAGCAGTACTTC; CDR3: CASSTGGEQYF
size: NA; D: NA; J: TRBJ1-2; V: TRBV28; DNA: TGTGCCAGCACCAGACACGAGTCTTATGGCTACACCTTC; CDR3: CASTRHESYGYTF
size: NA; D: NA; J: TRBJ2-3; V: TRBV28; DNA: TGTGCCAGCAGTTTACTTCCCTCAGGAAGCACAGATACGCAGTATTTT; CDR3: CASSLLPSGSTDTQYF
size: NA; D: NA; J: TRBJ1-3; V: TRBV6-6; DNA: TGTGCCAGCAGTCCGGGGGGGGGAACAAGCTCTGGAAACACCATATATTTT; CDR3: CASSPGGGTSSGNTIYF
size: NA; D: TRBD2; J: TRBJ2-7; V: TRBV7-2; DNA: TGTGCCAGCAGCTTAGAGGGACTAGCTGCTCAGTACTTC; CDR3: CASSLEGLAAQYF
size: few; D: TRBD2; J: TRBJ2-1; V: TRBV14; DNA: TGTGCCAGCAGCCTAGCGGGACTCTCCTACAATGAGCAGTTCTTC; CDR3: CASSLAGLSYNEQFF
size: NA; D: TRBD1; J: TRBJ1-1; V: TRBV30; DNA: TGTGCCTGGCGACAGGGGACCCTACTTTTTAAGATGAACACTGAAGCTTTCTTT; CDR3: CAWRQGTLLFKMNTEAFF
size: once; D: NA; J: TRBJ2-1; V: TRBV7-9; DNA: TGTGCCAGCGGGACATTCAGAGGCGCCTACAATGAGCAGTTCTTC; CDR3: CASGTFRGAYNEQFF
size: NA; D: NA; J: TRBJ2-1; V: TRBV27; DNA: TGTGCCAGCAGTTCTTCCAATGAGCAGTTCTTC; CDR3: CASSSSNEQFF
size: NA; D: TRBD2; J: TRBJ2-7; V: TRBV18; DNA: TGTGCCAGCTTACAAGCGGGATCGGTTGAGCAGTACTTC; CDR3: CASLQAGSVEQYF
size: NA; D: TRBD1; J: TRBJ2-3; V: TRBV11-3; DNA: TGTGCCAGCAGCAACCCGGGACAGGGGAGTACGTATTTT; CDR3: CASSNPGQGSTYF
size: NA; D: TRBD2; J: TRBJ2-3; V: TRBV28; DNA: TGTGCCAGCAGTCCGGGGGGGAGTTCGGCAGATACGCAGTATTTT; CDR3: CASSPGGSSADTQYF
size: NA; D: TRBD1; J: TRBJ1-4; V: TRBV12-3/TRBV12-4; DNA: TGTGCCAGCAGAAGGGGGCTTGTTGAAAAACTGTTTTTT; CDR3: CASRRGLVEKLFF
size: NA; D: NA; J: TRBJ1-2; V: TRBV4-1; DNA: TGCGCCAGCAGCCAGTTAATGGCTACCCTCTATGGCTACACCTTC; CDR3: CASSQLMATLYGYTF
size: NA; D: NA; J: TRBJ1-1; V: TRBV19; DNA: TGTGCCAGTAGTAATTGGGGGTTCCGGAACACTGAAGCTTTCTTT; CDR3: CASSNWGFRNTEAFF
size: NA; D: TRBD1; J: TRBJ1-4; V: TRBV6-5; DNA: TGTGCCAGCAGTTGGACAGGGGATATTAGTAATGAAAAACTGTTTTTT; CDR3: CASSWTGDISNEKLFF
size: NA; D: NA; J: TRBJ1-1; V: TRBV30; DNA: TGTGCCTGGAGAATCATGAACACTGAAGCTTTCTTT; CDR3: CAWRIMNTEAFF
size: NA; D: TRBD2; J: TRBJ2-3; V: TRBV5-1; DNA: TGCGCCAGCAGCTCGCTAGCGGGAGTTATCGCAGATACGCAGTATTTT; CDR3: CASSSLAGVIADTQYF
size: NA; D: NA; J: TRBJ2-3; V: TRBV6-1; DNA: TGTGCCAGCAGTGAACGTAGGGGGGCCACAGATACGCAGTATTTT; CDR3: CASSERRGATDTQYF
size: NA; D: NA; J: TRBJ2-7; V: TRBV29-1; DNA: TGCAGCGCCCTAGTGGAGGGATCCTACGAGCAGTACTTC; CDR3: CSALVEGSYEQYF
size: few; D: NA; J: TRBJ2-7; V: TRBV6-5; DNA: TGTGCCAGCAGTTACGTCGGACAGATATACGAGCAGTACTTC; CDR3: CASSYVGQIYEQYF
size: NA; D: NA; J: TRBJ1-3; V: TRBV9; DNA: TGTGCCAGCAGCGTATGGGTCAACGTTCCTAACACCATATATTTT; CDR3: CASSVWVNVPNTIYF
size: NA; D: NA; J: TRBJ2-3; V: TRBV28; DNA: TGTGCCAGCAGTTTGGACTCCACAGATACGCAGTATTTT; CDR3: CASSLDSTDTQYF
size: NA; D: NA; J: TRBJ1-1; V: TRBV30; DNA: TGTGCCTGGAGTGTAAGTGCAGAAGCTTTCTTT; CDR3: CAWSVSAEAFF
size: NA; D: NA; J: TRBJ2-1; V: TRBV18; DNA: TGTGCCAGCTCACGAACAGGGCCTAGCTCCTACAATGAGCAGTTCTTC; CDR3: CASSRTGPSSYNEQFF